This T cell receptor (beta chain) was retrieved from a study of PD-L1 blockade in urothelial cancer. Across the whole study: Patients had been given 0 to 3 earlier chemotherapy regimens.

Patients had locally advanced or metastatic urothelial carcinoma. The CDR3 consists of 14 residues. The germline V and J ends were trimmed by 3 bases and 7 bases, with 15 bases remaining between them. In each PCR, synthetic TCR analog templates were spiked in. Profiled with immunoSEQ multiplex PCR; TCRdb holds only in-frame clones, not every one. The sample has about 35,000 clones; just over 35% are singletons. V is TRBV6-7 and J is TRBJ2-5; D unresolved. TRBV6-7 is an ORF for which the function is uncertain. The receptor's source is a man aged 60-69 years with urothelial cancer. Material: tumor tissue, obtained before atezolizumab (anti-PD-L1) treatment. CDR3 loop: CASSYSLTDWTQYF. The CDR3, as DNA: TGTGCCAGCAGTTATAGTCTGACCGATTGGACCCAGTACTTC.